What follows describes a single T cell receptor beta chain. The clone's antigen remains unknown. Base-call qualities are not available, and no considerably larger clone is one nucleotide away. These data are taken from a study of T cell responses to AZD1222 COVID-19 vaccine (dated by TCRdb to the early 2020s). Notes on the research overall: AZD1222 recipients whose second dose came at about 4 weeks and those whose second dose came at about 12 weeks were combined into one group, since spike-specific TCR depth and breadth did not differ between the two schedules. TCR sequencing was performed for roughly 250 trial participants, of whom around 200 were given two doses of AZD1222 and around 26 were given two doses of MenACWY control vaccine. Enrollment into the trials was organized by age into subgroups of 18-55, 56-69 and 70-plus years, and those subgroups contained about 160, 30 and 59 TCR-sequenced participants, respectively. The study at large found these results: The 56-69-year group was small, and its depth increase did not reach significance, likely because of low power. Because no day 14 peak-response samples were available, the repertoires could be characterized only after the peak T cell response. Conclusions about previously exposed vaccinees are limited because only five to seven AZD1222 recipients were SARS-CoV-2 seropositive at baseline. CD4 TCRs associated with the vaccine covered the entire spike protein, and the dominant responses were in regions 160-218 and 743-854. Participants were mostly white British and included more females than males, and it was suggested by the authors that clonal diversity may have been underestimated. Nearly half of unique spike-specific TCRs reportedly recognized epitopes outside regions mutated in the B.1.351 and B.1.1.7 variants. A significant rise in spike-specific TCR breadth and depth was observed after two AZD1222 doses relative to day 0 and relative to MenACWY recipients.

The sample's time point label, decoded: baseline before first vaccination. Vaccinee samples were obtained from the UK trials COV001 and COV002, which included a single-blind randomized controlled phase 2/3 trial of AZD1222 (ChAdOx1 nCoV-19) in healthy adults. For TCRbeta chain sequencing, PBMC samples from trial participants were taken at day 0 and at day 28 after the second dose. The junction carries 9 bases between V and J, which are trimmed by 3 bases and 7 bases respectively. Taken from cysteine to phenylalanine, the CDR3 has 12 residues. Only the CDR3 region is kept as DNA, spanning 36 bases read in frame from base 1. The CDR3 regions of human TCRbeta chains were analyzed by immunosequencing. The paper's data handling went like this. TCRs in the repertoires were matched against a reference library of SARS-CoV-2-specific TCRs that had been generated with the MIRA antigen-specificity platform. Breadth was defined as the fraction of unique TCRs that were SARS-CoV-2-associated, and depth was defined as the fraction of total T cells that were SARS-CoV-2-associated. Using the MIRA data, each spike-specific TCR was mapped to the spike region that the TCR reacts to and placed in a CD4 or CD8 class. Log10-transformed breadth and depth values were compared by one-way ANOVA with Sidak's multiple comparisons tests. TCRdb took this table from immuneACCESS and kept in-frame rearrangements with V and J called. Such tables lack part of the clones; where checked against another copy, unresolved V genes explain under half of the gap, and the rest is unexplained. The DNA was the basis for D and trimming; V, J and clone size are from that table. Present in this sample are roughly 120,000 clones, more than 80% of which were seen just once. In total, the top ten clones hold approximately 4.2% of the sample.

This chain joins TRBV12-3 or TRBV12-4 to TRBJ1-1, with the D gene too uncertain to name. Sequenced here: peripheral blood, sampled on day 0 of AZD1222 vaccination. This receptor was taken from an adult in good health. For the CDR3, the sequence is CASSFRVREAFF. The nucleotides are TGTGCCAGCAGTTTTCGTGTGCGTGAAGCTTTCTTT.